This T cell receptor beta chain was documented in a study of Tregs in tolerant kidney transplant recipients. Across the whole study: Recipients received nonmyeloablative bone marrow transplants from related graft donors, with transient mixed chimerism.

As for this clone: Its target is not known.

Germline CDR1 is SGHNT and CDR2 is YENEEA. The V segment lost 5 bases and the J segment 5 bases; nucleotides outside the gene matches: 6. The CDR3 is made up of 16 amino acids. Only in-frame clones appear in the TCRdb table, and some are missing; sequencing was by immunoSEQ multiplex PCR. This sample has 100,000 to 130,000 clones; around 91% occur once, and the top ten carry approximately 0.35%. Study-level results: Expanding Tregs on activated donor B cells appeared to best identify donor-specific TCRbeta clones. Tolerant patients' donor-specific Tregs expanded beyond overall Tregs, suggesting antigen-driven growth. Changing PCR primers prevented nucleotide comparison between some patients' samples.

The receptor was isolated from a human donor who received a combined kidney and bone marrow transplant. The source was CD4+ T cells from blood, collected before the transplant. The chain combines TRBV11-3 with TRBJ2-3, with 14 bases aligning to TRBD2. In DNA form, the CDR3 reads TGTGCCAGCAGCCTGGGACTAGCGGGAGCGGGAGATACGCAGTATTTT. Its translation: CASSLGLAGAGDTQYF.